This TCR beta chain was sequenced in a study of human T cells and chemical hapten exposure. Note on this clonotype: Its specificity is not known.

TCRdb reprocessed the RACE reads via MiXCR and lists one record per CDR3 protein. Among 70,000 to 80,000 distinct CDR3 sequences listed, 25% to 40% were seen once. The CDR3 is 16 residues long. Germline assignment: CDR1 SGDLS and CDR2 YYNGEE. Germline trimming cut 3 bases from V and 4 bases from J; bases unmatched to any gene: 10. General observations from the study: Every donor had alopecia, and their immune response may therefore differ from healthy people's.

Time point indicated: patch test 1, 2 weeks after DPC sensitization. Treatment meaning: therapeutic diphenylcyclopropenone sensitization with weekly scalp DPC. The origin of this receptor is a man aged 35 to 55 with alopecia areata. Some clones in this sample may be carry-over from other donors' samples. The starting material was whole blood, obtained in connection with sensitization to the hapten diphenylcyclopropenone (DPC). The chain uses TRBV9 and TRBJ2-1; 7 bases are a match to TRBD2. The CDR3 loop reads CASSARRGGSYNEQFF. Written as DNA, the CDR3 is TGTGCCAGCAGCGCGCGAAGGGGCGGGAGTTACAATGAGCAGTTCTTC.